This record concerns one T cell receptor (beta chain) sequence. The data belong to a study of blood T cell repertoires in COVID-19. Contact with a PCR-confirmed or clinician-diagnosed COVID-19 case occurred within 2 weeks of entry. Sequencing was performed with immunoSEQ multiplex PCR; in TCRdb, only in-frame clones are kept and a portion is missing. The sample includes around 220,000 clones, around 89% of them seen just once. This CDR3 has 17 residues. V shed 1 base and J 0 bases; nucleotides not matched to a gene: 5. CDR1 LGHDT and CDR2 YNNKEL come from the germline V gene (reference sequence). The specimen was PBMCs or T cells enriched from blood (not recorded which). The V call is TRBV3-1 (or the pseudogene TRBV3-2), the J call TRBJ2-5; 10 bases agree with TRBD2. The sequence derives from a man aged 30 to 39 who had been exposed to COVID-19. CDR3: CASSQGTSGPYQETQYF. The CDR3 bases are TGTGCCAGCAGCCAAGGGACTAGCGGTCCGTACCAAGAGACCCAGTACTTC.